Below, 26 T cell receptor beta chains from the same sample are listed, as sequenced in a study of PD-1 blockade in classical Hodgkin lymphoma. Each patient's relapse followed autologous stem cell transplantation, and brentuximab vedotin exposure varied. The repertoire was sequenced with immunoSEQ multiplex PCR; TCRdb's copy has only in-frame clones and lacks some. The top ten hold around a fifth of the sample, which has 24,000 or so clones, under 90% seen once. The source was peripheral blood mononuclear cells (PBMCs), collected before the second cycle of nivolumab. These receptor sequences come from a human donor with classical Hodgkin lymphoma.

V usage is TRBV19 and J usage is TRBJ1-2; D is unresolved. CDR1 LNHDA and CDR2 SQIVND come from the germline V gene (reference sequence). Trimming took off 0 bases at V and 4 bases at J, with 6 bases between the two ends. The CDR3 runs to 13 residues. As DNA, the CDR3 is TGTGCCAGTAGTATAGAGTGGGGCTATGGCTACACCTTC. Translating it yields CASSIEWGYGYTF.

For the CDR3, the DNA is TGTGCCAGCAGTGAAGTCGGAGCCCATAGGGCAGATACGCAGTATTTT. This gives the protein CASSEVGAHRADTQYF. The chain couples TRBV6-1 to TRBJ2-3; D is uncertain. The germline V and J ends were trimmed by 1 base and 4 bases, with 15 bases remaining between them. The CDR3 is 16 amino acids. The germline gives CDR1 MNHNS, CDR2 SASEGT.

V and J are TRBV25-1 and TRBJ2-5, with D possibly matching TRBD2 (7 bases). The germline gives CDR1 MGHDK, CDR2 SYGVNS. The CDR3 extends over 14 amino acids. V was pared by 3 bases and J by 5 bases, with 13 bases between. CDR3 loop: CASSDEGGRETQYF. For the CDR3, the DNA is TGTGCCAGCAGTGACGAGGGGGGGCGGGAGACCCAGTACTTC.

The chain couples TRBV25-1 to TRBJ2-1; D possibly uses TRBD1 or TRBD2 (5 bases each). V lost 3 bases and J 0 bases, leaving 12 bases between the germline ends. Germline values: CDR1 MGHDK, CDR2 SYGVNS. The CDR3 loop spans 16 amino acids. The CDR3 coding sequence is TGTGCCAGCAGTGATCCCGGGGCCCGCTCCTACAATGAGCAGTTCTTC. It specifies CASSDPGARSYNEQFF.

By sample share, this clone is medium-sized. The V gene is TRBV9, the J gene TRBJ2-5, with D possibly called TRBD1 or TRBD2 (5 bases each). The ends were cut back, 0 bases at V and 5 bases at J, with 11 bases in the middle. Per germline, CDR1 SGDLS and CDR2 YYNGEE. CDR3 length: 14 amino acids. The CDR3 coding sequence is TGTGCCAGCAGCGTAGGAGGGGTCGGGGAGACCCAGTACTTC. It yields the protein CASSVGGVGETQYF.

In its sample, this clone was seen once. This chain connects TRBV27 to TRBJ2-7; TRBD2 might be the D (5 bases). CDR1 and CDR2 (germline): MNHEY, SMNVEV (reference sequence). The CDR3 contains 14 residues. V lost 3 bases, J lost 2 bases, and 11 bases lay in between. DNA of the CDR3: TGTGCCAGCAGTTTCCAAGAGGGTCCCTACGAGCAGTACTTC. Its protein product is CASSFQEGPYEQYF.

The chain is built from TRBV5-1 and TRBJ2-2; D ambiguous. Germline V lookup: CDR1 SGHRS, CDR2 YFSETQ. Trimming cost V 0 bases and J 4 bases, with 10 bases left between them. This CDR3 has 15 residues. CDR3 sequence: CASSLDSRFTGELFF. The DNA for the CDR3 is TGCGCCAGCAGCTTGGATAGTAGATTCACCGGGGAGCTGTTTTTT.

The rearrangement uses TRBV5-1 and TRBJ1-3, with 7 bases lining up with TRBD1. The germline gives CDR1 SGHRS, CDR2 YFSETQ. The V gene end was trimmed by 0 bases and the J gene end by 1 base; junction bases not matched to a gene: 7. This CDR3 contains 17 residues. CDR3 sequence reads: CASSLDPSRGSGNTIYF. The DNA of the CDR3 is TGCGCCAGCAGCTTGGACCCAAGCAGGGGGTCTGGAAACACCATATATTTT.

J is TRBJ2-3 and V is TRBV18; TRBD1 might be the D (5 bases). This CDR3 has 15 amino acids. Trimming shortened V by 1 base and J by 3 bases, and 11 bases separated the two germline ends. Germline lookup yields CDR1 KGHSH and CDR2 LQKENI. The CDR3 bases are TGTGCCAGCTCACCACAGGGAAGGGGAACAGATACGCAGTATTTT. Amino acid sequence: CASSPQGRGTDTQYF.

The chain has TRBV5-1 and TRBJ2-7; TRBD1 agrees at 7 bases. The CDR3 has 15 residues. The junction had 6 bases not matched to a gene; V was cut back by 2 bases and J by 1 base. The germline CDR1 and CDR2 sequences are SGHRS and YFSETQ. The DNA of the CDR3 is TGCGCCAGCAGCTTTAGTTCGGGACAGTCCTACGAGCAGTACTTC. As protein: CASSFSSGQSYEQYF.

The chain joins TRBV29-1 to TRBJ1-2; D is unresolved. Trimming took off 6 bases at V and 6 bases at J, with 14 bases between the two ends. The length of the CDR3 is 12 residues. Germline CDR1 is SQVTM and CDR2 is ANQGSEA. DNA for the CDR3: TGCAGCGTGGGCTCGGGAGACGATGGCTACACCTTC. Protein sequence: CSVGSGDDGYTF. Looking up the rest from reference TRBV29-1 and TRBJ1-2 gives the full variable domain: SAVISQKPSRDICQRGTSLTIQCQVDSQVTMMFWYRQQPGQSLTLIATANQGSEATYESGFVIDKFPISRPNLTFSTLTVSNMSPEDSSIYLCSVGSGDDGYTFGSGTRLTVV.

The chain has TRBV11-3 and TRBJ2-5; no firm D call. The ends were cut back, 0 bases at V and 5 bases at J, with 4 bases in the middle. CDR3 length: 12 amino acids. Germline assignment: CDR1 SGHNT and CDR2 YENEEA. The CDR3 DNA sequence: TGTGCCAGCAGCTTAGAATCGGAGACCCAGTACTTC. This codes for CASSLESETQYF. The whole variable domain, filled in from reference TRBV11-3 and TRBJ2-5, reads EAGVVQSPRYKIIEKKQPVAFWCNPISGHNTLYWYLQNLGQGPELLIRYENEEAVDDSQLPKDRFSAERLKGVDSTLKIQPAELGDSAVYLCASSLESETQYFGPGTRLLVL.

The chain is built from TRBV30 and TRBJ1-5; a weak D match, TRBD1 (5 bases). V was cut by 4 bases and J by 4 bases, with 11 bases left in between. The length of the CDR3 is 13 residues. CDR1 and CDR2 (germline): GTSNPN, SVGIG (reference sequence). The DNA of the CDR3 is TGTGCCTGGACCGGGACTCAAAATCAGCCCCAGCATTTT. This gives the protein CAWTGTQNQPQHF.

The count of this clone is one. CDR3 sequence: CASRTGATSYEQYF. CDR3 DNA sequence: TGTGCCAGTAGGACAGGGGCCACCTCCTACGAGCAGTACTTC. The rearrangement uses TRBV19 and TRBJ2-7, with 8 bases matching TRBD1. Germline V lookup: CDR1 LNHDA, CDR2 SQIVND (reference sequence). This CDR3 spans 14 amino acids. V gave up 6 bases and J gave up 0 bases; unmatched junction bases: 4.

The chain carries TRBV5-1 and TRBJ2-1, with 9 bases aligning to TRBD2. The germline gives CDR1 SGHRS, CDR2 YFSETQ. V shed 0 bases and J 7 bases; nucleotides not matched to a gene: 11. The CDR3 is 17 residues long. CDR3 in amino acids: CASSLGLVSGRRNEQFF. The CDR3 nucleotides read TGCGCCAGCAGCTTGGGTCTTGTTAGCGGGAGAAGGAATGAGCAGTTCTTC. The entire variable domain, with the rest obtained from reference TRBV5-1 and TRBJ2-1, is as follows: KAGVTQTPRYLIKTRGQQVTLSCSPISGHRSVSWYQQTPGQGLQFLFEYFSETQRNKGNFPGRFSGRQFSNSRSEMNVSTLELGDSALYLCASSLGLVSGRRNEQFFGPGTRLTVL.

The chain is built from TRBV6-5 and TRBJ2-3, with 9 bases identical to TRBD1. Germline trimming cut 9 bases from V and 2 bases from J; bases unmatched to any gene: 9. Per the germline V gene, CDR1 is MNHEY and CDR2 is SVGAGI. CDR3 length: 15 residues. The CDR3 region is CASGPQGAPTDTQYF. In nucleotides, the CDR3 is TGTGCCAGTGGGCCACAGGGGGCCCCCACAGATACGCAGTATTTT.

The chain carries TRBV19 and TRBJ2-3; 7 nucleotides align to TRBD1. CDR3 length: 14 amino acids. Looked up from germline, CDR1 is LNHDA and CDR2 is SQIVND (reference sequence). The ends lost 7 bases at V and 2 bases at J; junction bases unmatched: 6. The CDR3 DNA reads TGTGCCAGTACCGTGGACAGGACCACAGATACGCAGTATTTT. This gives the protein CASTVDRTTDTQYF.

This chain links TRBV7-9 with TRBJ1-2; 9 nucleotides line up with TRBD1. V lost 5 bases, J lost 4 bases, and 20 bases stayed unmatched. CDR3 length equals 19 residues. Germline CDR1 reads SEHNR; CDR2 reads FQNEAQ (reference sequence). DNA of the CDR3: TGTGCCAGCAGCCCCCATCTCGGGACAGGGTCGCCGTTTAGCTATGGCTACACCTTC. Translating gives CASSPHLGTGSPFSYGYTF.

This sequence joins TRBV5-4 and TRBJ2-1; D is uncertain. The germline V gene encodes CDR1 SGHNT and CDR2 YYREEE (reference sequence). The V and J ends lost 1 base and 7 bases respectively, with 18 bases between them. There are 16 residues in the CDR3. This chain's CDR3 is CASSLQANGPLNEQFF. Here the CDR3 DNA reads TGTGCCAGCAGCTTGCAAGCTAACGGCCCTCTGAATGAGCAGTTCTTC.

The chain joins TRBV18 to TRBJ1-1, with D hard to call. With 0 bases removed from V and 0 bases from J, the gap between germline ends came to 2 bases. The germline V gene has CDR1 KGHSH and CDR2 LQKENI. The CDR3 has 13 residues. CDR3 in amino acids: CASSPPMNTEAFF. Here the CDR3 DNA reads TGTGCCAGCTCACCACCCATGAACACTGAAGCTTTCTTT.

The J gene is TRBJ2-2, the V gene TRBV5-4, with D perhaps TRBD2 (5 bases). Looked up from germline, CDR1 is SGHNT and CDR2 is YYREEE (reference sequence). The CDR3 is 14 amino acids. Trimming removed 4 bases at V and 4 bases at J, with 11 bases between. CDR3: CASSVFSVTGELFF. The CDR3 DNA reads TGTGCCAGCAGCGTATTTAGCGTCACCGGGGAGCTGTTTTTT.

This chain links TRBV2 with TRBJ2-1; 10 bases line up with TRBD1. V trimming: 8 bases; J trimming: 0 bases; junction bases outside the gene matches: 10. CDR1 SNHLY and CDR2 FYNNEI come from the germline V gene. The CDR3 sequence is 17 residues long. CDR3 sequence: CASPGTGAPSSYNEQFF. The CDR3 DNA reads TGTGCCAGCCCCGGGACAGGGGCCCCGAGCTCCTACAATGAGCAGTTCTTC. Variable domain in full (rest from reference TRBV2 and TRBJ2-1): EPEVTQTPSHQVTQMGQEVILRCVPISNHLYFYWYRQILGQKVEFLVSFYNNEISEKSEIFDDQFSVERPDGSNFTLKIRSTKLEDSAMYFCASPGTGAPSSYNEQFFGPGTRLTVL.

The CDR3 loop reads CASSLGAGGQYNEQFF. CDR3 nucleotide sequence: TGTGCCAGCAGCTTGGGGGCAGGGGGCCAATACAATGAGCAGTTCTTC. This sequence joins TRBV5-6 and TRBJ2-1; 8 bases map to TRBD1. Germline lookup yields CDR1 SGHDT and CDR2 YYEEEE. The CDR3 has 16 amino acids. J was trimmed by 4 bases and V by 0 bases; bases with no gene match: 6.

The chain has TRBV7-8 and TRBJ2-7; 14 bases map to TRBD2. The CDR3 extends over 16 amino acids. Losses at the gene ends were 3 bases for V and 5 bases for J; bases not matched to a gene: 6. Germline lookup yields CDR1 SGHVS and CDR2 FQNEAQ. CDR3 sequence (DNA): TGTGCCAGCAGCTTTTCACCGGGACTAGCGGGAGACGAGCAGTACTTC. Amino acids: CASSFSPGLAGDEQYF.

The chain uses TRBV5-4 and TRBJ2-7, with TRBD1 matching over 12 bases. After removal of 4 bases from V and 4 bases from J, the junction contained 6 bases not matched to a gene. The CDR3 contains 15 residues. The germline gives CDR1 SGHNT, CDR2 YYREEE (reference sequence). The CDR3: CASSPGTGGIYEQYF. In DNA form, the CDR3 reads TGTGCCAGCAGCCCGGGGACAGGGGGCATTTACGAGCAGTACTTC.

The J gene is TRBJ2-3, the V gene TRBV2; D uncertain. The CDR3 has 12 amino acids. The V end was cut by 8 bases, the J end by 6 bases, with 12 bases between. CDR1 and CDR2 from the germline V gene are SNHLY and FYNNEI. CDR3 in amino acids: CASLLGVDTQYF. The CDR3 bases are TGTGCCAGCCTCCTCGGAGTCGATACGCAGTATTTT.